This T cell receptor beta chain derives from a study of post-analysis software for immune sequencing data. Study as a whole: Courses of disease covered relapsing-remitting, secondary progressive and progressive-relapsing multiple sclerosis.

Tagging with unique molecular identifiers was a feature of the TCR beta cDNA libraries. TCRdb re-called the PCR reads with MiXCR, one entry per CDR3 protein. This sample carries approximately 400,000 distinct CDR3 sequences, around a third of them seen once, and the ten largest clones take around an eighth. The study's findings and limits: With TRBV5-6, TRBV5-1 and TRBV20-1 included, about five TRBV segments were more frequent in patients than in controls.

This CDR3 spans 18 amino acids. From germline, CDR1 is MNHEY and CDR2 SMNVEV (reference sequence). Of note for this clonotype: The antigen remains undetermined.

This sequence joins TRBV27 and TRBJ2-7; D perhaps matches TRBD1 (6 bases). The DNA matches TRBJ2-5 better at its end, which makes the J call doubtful. The sequenced sample was blood. This receptor was obtained from a girl aged 5 to 17 with multiple sclerosis. The CDR3 reads CASSLSMGAPVLWETQYF. The DNA of the CDR3 is TGTGCCAGCAGTTTATCGATGGGGGCCCCGGTTTTATGGGAGACCCAGTACTTC.